These T cell receptor beta chains were read from a single sample in a study of cytomegalovirus exposure and HLA in healthy donors. Profiled with immunoSEQ multiplex PCR; TCRdb holds only in-frame clones, not every one. Of 130,000 to 150,000 clones in the sample, roughly 65% are singletons; the top ten hold about 4.5%. The specimen was PBMCs. These receptors all come from a man in his sixties in good health and CMV-seronegative. CDR3s include the opening cysteine and the closing phenylalanine or tryptophan. The D gene is left open where the match is weak. Clone size is stated in some rows and not others, as once, few, many or a class when expanded.

>TRBD1|TRBJ2-5|NA|TRBV7-3
TGTGCCAGCAGCCTCACCGGGACAGGGGATCAAGAGGCCCAGTACTTC
CASSLTGTGDQEAQYF
>NA|TRBJ2-1|few|TRBV5-8
TGTGCCAGCAGCTTGGAGATAGCCTCCTACAATGAGCAGTTCTTC
CASSLEIASYNEQFF
>TRBD2|TRBJ2-1|NA|TRBV7-8
TGTGCCAGCAGTCGACTAGCTCTGAGCTCCTACAATGAGCAGTTCTTC
CASSRLALSSYNEQFF
>NA|TRBJ2-5|NA|TRBV9
TGTGCCAGCAGCGTACCACGGAGTCAAGAGACCCAGTACTTC
CASSVPRSQETQYF
>NA|TRBJ1-1|NA|TRBV7-3
TGTGCCAGCAGCTGGGGGGGGAACACTGAAGCTTTCTTT
CASSWGGNTEAFF
>TRBD1|TRBJ1-1|NA|TRBV2
TGTGCCAGCAGTTTGGACAGGCTGAACACTGAAGCTTTCTTT
CASSLDRLNTEAFF
>NA|TRBJ1-1|NA|TRBV27
TGTGCCAGCAGTCTCCAGGGGAGTAACACTGAAGCTTTCTTT
CASSLQGSNTEAFF
>TRBD2|TRBJ2-1|once|TRBV25-1
TGTGCCAGCAGTGATAGGCGTGGACTAGCAATCGGCAATGAGCAGTTCTTC
CASSDRRGLAIGNEQFF
>NA|TRBJ2-3|NA|TRBV30
TGTGCCTGGAGTTCGACTCTAGTGTCCACATCCCATACGCAGTATTTT
CAWSSTLVSTSHTQYF
>TRBD2|TRBJ2-3|NA|TRBV5-6
TGTGCCAGCAGCTTGAGGTGGGAGGGCCAAGATACGCAGTATTTT
CASSLRWEGQDTQYF
>NA|TRBJ2-2|NA|TRBV18
TGTGCCAGCTCCTCGAACACCGGGGAGCTGTTTTTT
CASSSNTGELFF
>TRBD2|TRBJ2-1|once|TRBV19
TGTGCCAGTAGTGTGGCGGGAGGCAATGAGCAGTTCTTC
CASSVAGGNEQFF
>TRBD1|TRBJ1-4|NA|TRBV6-6
TGTGCCAGCAGTTATAAGACAGGGGGAAGCAATGAAAAACTGTTTTTT
CASSYKTGGSNEKLFF
>TRBD2|TRBJ2-1|NA|TRBV29-1
TGCAGCCCTCGGGATAGCGGGAGTAATGAGCAGTTCTTC
CSPRDSGSNEQFF
>TRBD2|TRBJ2-2|NA|TRBV9
TGTGCCAGCAGCGTGGGACTAGCGGGATTCGATGTGAACACCGGGGAGCTGTTTTTT
CASSVGLAGFDVNTGELFF
>NA|TRBJ2-2|NA|TRBV30
TGTGCCTGGAGTATCGGGTTTACCGGGGAGCTGTTTTTT
CAWSIGFTGELFF
>TRBD1|TRBJ1-1|NA|TRBV7-3
TGTGCCAGCAGCTCCGGGGACAGGGTCCCTGAAGCTTTCTTT
CASSSGDRVPEAFF
>NA|TRBJ2-2|NA|TRBV10-2
TGCGCTTCGAGGGGGATGGACACCGGGGAGCTGTTTTTT
CASRGMDTGELFF
>NA|TRBJ2-7|once|TRBV9
TGTGCCAGCAGCGCGGAGGGGCGTGGGACCTCTAAAGAGCAGTACTTC
CASSAEGRGTSKEQYF
>NA|TRBJ1-4|NA|TRBV9
TGTGCCAGCAGCCCCGCCAGAGGGGAGGGGTTCGGTGAAAAACTGTTTTTT
CASSPARGEGFGEKLFF
>NA|TRBJ1-2|NA|TRBV10-3
TGTGCCATCAGTGAGGCAGGGAACTATGGCTACACCTTC
CAISEAGNYGYTF
>NA|TRBJ2-2|NA|TRBV27
TGTGCCAGCAGTAGGCACGGAGGCGGGAACACCGGGGAGCTGTTTTTT
CASSRHGGGNTGELFF
>NA|TRBJ1-2|NA|TRBV6-5
TGTGCCAGCAGTTCTACCGTGGTCTATGGCTACACCTTC
CASSSTVVYGYTF
>TRBD1|TRBJ1-2|NA|TRBV27
TGTGCCAGCAGTTTGGGCAGGGGGCAGAGCTATGGCTACACCTTC
CASSLGRGQSYGYTF
>TRBD1|TRBJ2-7|NA|TRBV5-8
TGTGCCAGCAGCTTACAGGGGTCTCCCTCCTACGAGCAGTACTTC
CASSLQGSPSYEQYF
>TRBD1|TRBJ1-1|NA|TRBV5-1
TGCGCCAGCAGCTTGGGGGGGGCAGGGGGCACTGAAGCTTTCTTT
CASSLGGAGGTEAFF
>NA|TRBJ2-7|NA|TRBV18
TGTGCCAGCTCCCTAGAGGCGGGGCTGTCCTACGAGCAGTACTTC
CASSLEAGLSYEQYF
>TRBD1|TRBJ2-7|NA|TRBV10-3
TGTGCCATCAGAGAAAACAGGGGCCTCGAGCAGTACTTC
CAIRENRGLEQYF
>TRBD1|TRBJ1-6|few|TRBV29-1
TGCAGCGTTTGGACAGGCGATAATTCACCCCTCCACTTT
CSVWTGDNSPLHF
>NA|TRBJ1-4|NA|TRBV14
TGTGCCAGCAGCCCACGCGTCGGGGAAAAACTGTTTTTT
CASSPRVGEKLFF
>TRBD2|TRBJ2-1|NA|TRBV27
TGTGCCAGCAGTTTATCCGCGGGGGCGGGAGGGTGGGAGCAGTTCTTC
CASSLSAGAGGWEQFF
>NA|TRBJ1-4|NA|TRBV7-9
TGTGCCAGCAGCTCCGAAGGAGGGCCGAATGGAAAACTGTTTTTT
CASSSEGGPNGKLFF
>NA|TRBJ2-7|NA|TRBV6-1
TGTGCCAGCAGACCTAGACAGAACTCCTACGAGCAGTACTTC
CASRPRQNSYEQYF
>NA|TRBJ1-1|NA|TRBV7-2
TGTGCCAGCAGCTTAAGAGATCCCACTGAAGCTTTCTTT
CASSLRDPTEAFF
>NA|TRBJ1-2|NA|TRBV6-4
TGTGCCAGCAGTGACTTAGGGGCTCATGGCTACACCTTC
CASSDLGAHGYTF
>TRBD1|TRBJ1-4|NA|TRBV15
TGTGCCACCAGCAGAGGACAGGGTAGTGAAAAACTGTTTTTT
CATSRGQGSEKLFF
>TRBD2|TRBJ2-5|NA|TRBV2
TGTGCCAGCAGTGATCTGAGCGGACTAGGGACCCAGTACTTC
CASSDLSGLGTQYF
>NA|TRBJ2-7|NA|TRBV11-2
TGTGCCAGCAGCTTAGTGTCGTGGGGGACTGGGAACTACGAGCAGTACTTC
CASSLVSWGTGNYEQYF
>NA|TRBJ2-7|NA|TRBV6-6
TGTGCCAGCACCTCCTCCGTCTTCGAGCAGTACTTC
CASTSSVFEQYF
>NA|TRBJ1-2|NA|TRBV5-6
TGTGCCAGCACCTCCGCTGGAGGGCCCGATGGCTACACCTTC
CASTSAGGPDGYTF
>NA|TRBJ2-7|NA|TRBV10-3
TGTGCCATCAGCGAATCTATTAGCTCCTACGAGCAGTACTTC
CAISESISSYEQYF